Presented here are 20 T cell receptor beta chains from one specimen sequenced in a study of shared clonotypes between healthy human individuals. Generated by immunoSEQ multiplex PCR, the TCRdb table keeps only in-frame clones and is missing some. The data contain approximately 1.5 million clones, 98% of them singletons. Sequencing used naive CD4+ T cells sorted from blood. Specified subset: CD45RA+ positively selected. These receptors were collected from a man aged 25-40 years in good health.

This chain connects TRBV19 to TRBJ2-2; TRBD2 matches 7 bases. V lost 3 bases, J lost 0 bases, and 1 base stayed unmatched. CDR3 length: 15 residues. Per the germline V gene, CDR1 is LNHDA and CDR2 is SQIVND (reference sequence). CDR3 bases: TGTGCCAGTAGTATGCGGGGGTCGAACACCGGGGAGCTGTTTTTT. Its protein is CASSMRGSNTGELFF.

The chain has TRBV2 and TRBJ1-2; maybe TRBD1 (6 bases). Germline V lookup: CDR1 SNHLY, CDR2 FYNNEI. This CDR3 has 13 amino acids. The V gene lost 3 bases and the J gene lost 1 base, with 6 bases spanning the gap. CDR3 sequence reads: CASSDRGNYGYTF. The CDR3 DNA follows: TGTGCCAGCAGTGACAGGGGTAACTATGGCTACACCTTC.

The chain recombines TRBV5-1 with TRBJ1-1, with D perhaps matching TRBD1 (5 bases). Trimming shortened V by 4 bases and J by 1 base, and 14 bases separated the two germline ends. The CDR3 has 15 amino acids. Germline lookup yields CDR1 SGHRS and CDR2 YFSETQ. This chain's CDR3 is CASSAGTLANTEAFF. The CDR3 DNA reads TGCGCCAGCAGCGCTGGGACGCTGGCGAACACTGAAGCTTTCTTT.

The gene calls are TRBV27 and TRBJ1-2, with 7 bases lining up with TRBD1. From germline, CDR1 is MNHEY and CDR2 SMNVEV (reference sequence). CDR3 length equals 15 residues. Germline trimming cut 5 bases from V and 8 bases from J; bases unmatched to any gene: 14. CDR3 nucleotides: TGTGCCAGCAGTCCCGCTGGGACAGCCGTCGGGGGCTACACCTTC. Its translation is CASSPAGTAVGGYTF.

CDR3 loop: CSARTGGANTEAFF. For the CDR3, the DNA is TGCAGCGCTAGGACAGGGGGGGCGAACACTGAAGCTTTCTTT. V and J are TRBV29-1 and TRBJ1-1, with TRBD1 identical over 10 bases. The V gene's germline CDR1 is SQVTM and CDR2 ANQGSEA. This CDR3 has 14 amino acids. Losses at the gene ends were 7 bases for V and 1 base for J; bases not matched to a gene: 6.

This clone has only one observation. J is TRBJ2-7 and V is TRBV5-1; D uncertain. The germline V and J ends were trimmed by 2 bases and 2 bases, with 11 bases remaining between them. This CDR3 region has 14 residues. Germline V gene lookup returns CDR1 SGHRS and CDR2 YFSETQ. The CDR3 DNA follows: TGCGCCAGCAGCTTTGAGACGGGCCCCTACGAGCAGTACTTC. It is translated as CASSFETGPYEQYF.

The genes are TRBV21-1 and TRBJ2-5; the DNA was not compared with TRBD2, the D call given in the table. TRBV21-1 is marked as a pseudogene. The CDR3 covers 14 residues. CDR3 sequence reads: CASSRLASQETQYF. CDR3 coding DNA: TGTGCCAGCAGCAGACTAGCGTCCCAAGAGACCCAGTACTTC.

In DNA form, the CDR3 reads TGTGCCATCAGTGAGAGGACAGGGTCCCCCTACGAGCAGTACTTC. Translating gives CAISERTGSPYEQYF. The rearrangement joins TRBV10-3 to TRBJ2-7, with 8 nucleotides matching TRBD1. CDR1 ENHRY and CDR2 SYGVKD come from the germline V gene. The CDR3 covers 15 residues. The J segment lost 2 bases and the V segment lost 2 bases, leaving 5 bases of the junction unmatched.

The V gene is TRBV5-6, the J gene TRBJ2-1, with TRBD1 identical over 8 bases. Looked up from germline, CDR1 is SGHDT and CDR2 is YYEEEE. This CDR3 region has 15 residues. J gave up 0 bases and V 4 bases, and 3 bases lay outside the gene matches. Written as DNA, the CDR3 is TGTGCCAGCAGCGCAACAGGGGGCTCCTACAATGAGCAGTTCTTC. Translation: CASSATGGSYNEQFF.

This CDR3 is CAISVGGVEAGYTF. CDR3 nucleotides: TGTGCCATCAGTGTAGGAGGGGTTGAGGCTGGCTACACCTTC. V is TRBV10-3 and J is TRBJ1-2; D is perhaps TRBD1 (5 bases). Trimming cost V 4 bases and J 7 bases, with 16 bases left between them. Germline CDR1 and CDR2: ENHRY and SYGVKD. The CDR3 consists of 14 residues.

V is TRBV29-1 and J is TRBJ2-7, with a possible D match to TRBD1 (6 bases). Germline V lookup: CDR1 SQVTM, CDR2 ANQGSEA. The length of the CDR3 is 14 residues. With 6 bases removed from V and 8 bases from J, the gap between germline ends came to 23 bases. CDR3: CSVPDGGGTQKQYF. CDR3 in DNA: TGCAGCGTACCAGATGGGGGCGGTACGCAGAAGCAGTACTTC.

This sequence joins TRBV5-1 and TRBJ2-7; 11 bases match TRBD2. Germline V gene sequence: CDR1 SGHRS, CDR2 YFSETQ. The CDR3 sequence is 16 residues long. Losses at the gene ends were 4 bases for V and 7 bases for J; bases not matched to a gene: 13. CDR3 protein: CASSRSLAGGPGEQYF. In nucleotides, the CDR3 is TGCGCCAGCAGCCGGTCCTTAGCGGGAGGGCCGGGTGAGCAGTACTTC.

The V and J genes are TRBV11-3 and TRBJ2-2, with 12 bases matching TRBD2. CDR3 length: 16 amino acids. V lost 5 bases, J lost 3 bases, and 4 bases stayed unmatched. Looked up from germline, CDR1 is SGHNT and CDR2 is YENEEA. CDR3 sequence reads: CASSRGLAGYTGELFF. The CDR3 bases are TGTGCCAGCAGCAGAGGACTAGCGGGATACACCGGGGAGCTGTTTTTT.

Points on this clone: The sample has other DNA sequences that encode this CDR3 too. The V call is TRBV7-9, the J call TRBJ2-7; D not resolved. This CDR3 spans 12 amino acids. Germline CDR1 reads SEHNR; CDR2 reads FQNEAQ (reference sequence). V lost 1 base, J lost 3 bases, and 4 bases lay in between. This CDR3 is CASSLGSYEQYF. The CDR3 bases are TGTGCCAGCAGCTTAGGAAGCTACGAGCAGTACTTC.

The chain is built from TRBV5-1 and TRBJ2-5; TRBD1 agrees at 7 bases. CDR1 and CDR2 from the germline V gene are SGHRS and YFSETQ. With 3 bases clipped from V and 4 bases from J, the junction kept 6 bases outside the gene matches. This CDR3 is built from 14 residues. The CDR3 sequence is CASSSGTAGETQYF. DNA of the CDR3: TGCGCCAGCAGCTCGGGGACAGCAGGAGAGACCCAGTACTTC.

This clone was found once. This chain links TRBV13 with TRBJ2-2; weak D call: TRBD2 (6 bases). V was shortened by 3 bases and J by 4 bases, with 15 bases between the two germline ends. Looked up from germline, CDR1 is PRHDT and CDR2 is FYEKMQ (reference sequence). The CDR3 has 16 residues. The chain's CDR3 is CASSFGTQGPTGELFF. CDR3 nucleotides: TGTGCCAGCAGCTTCGGGACTCAGGGTCCCACCGGGGAGCTGTTTTTT.

V usage is TRBV7-9 and J usage is TRBJ2-7; D gene unclear. V was shortened by 4 bases and J by 2 bases, with 15 bases between the two germline ends. This CDR3 comprises 15 residues. In germline, CDR1 is SEHNR, CDR2 FQNEAQ (reference sequence). CDR3 region: CASSSTHQKAYEQYF. CDR3 nucleotides: TGTGCCAGCAGCTCGACACACCAGAAAGCCTACGAGCAGTACTTC.

This clone was seen only once. The J gene is TRBJ1-1, the V gene TRBV2, with D tentatively TRBD1 (5 bases). This CDR3 has 14 residues. Trimming left V 10 bases short and J 4 bases short, with 19 bases between. From germline, CDR1 is SNHLY and CDR2 FYNNEI. The CDR3 nucleotides read TGTGCCACCAGAACTCCTCAGGGAGGCACTGAAGCTTTCTTT. This translates into CATRTPQGGTEAFF.

The chain has TRBV19 and TRBJ1-1; TRBD1 aligns across 8 bases. Germline V gene lookup returns CDR1 LNHDA and CDR2 SQIVND (reference sequence). J lost 3 bases, V lost 10 bases, and 4 bases had no gene match. This CDR3 comprises 12 residues. In DNA form, the CDR3 reads TGTGCCACCAAACAGGGGGACACTGAAGCTTTCTTT. Its protein product is CATKQGDTEAFF.

The rearrangement joins TRBV6-1 to TRBJ2-3; D possibly corresponds to TRBD1 (5 bases). This CDR3 contains 14 residues. Germline CDR1 and CDR2: MNHNS and SASEGT. V was pared by 3 bases and J by 5 bases, with 12 bases between. The CDR3 nucleotides are TGTGCCAGCAGTGAGAGACAGCCCCTAGATACGCAGTATTTT. It is translated as CASSERQPLDTQYF.